This T cell receptor (beta chain) was recovered during a study of cytomegalovirus exposure and HLA in healthy donors. The study, taken as a whole, reports: About 87% or about 30% of the time was how often most TCR beta V segments were productive, according to an earlier analysis.

This clone has more than one count but fewer than ten. Its antigen remains unknown. Primers included in the PCR were 60 Vbeta and 13 Jbeta primers. Assay used: immunoSEQ multiplex PCR; TCRdb lists only in-frame clones, some missing. The repertoire holds about 180,000 clones, with roughly 82% as singletons. The length of the CDR3 is 16 residues. CDR1 and CDR2 (germline): KGHSH, LQKENI. The trim removed 3 bases at V and 3 bases at J, leaving 10 bases unmatched. The origin of this receptor is a girl aged 2 to 10 in good health and CMV-seropositive. This sequence joins TRBV18 and TRBJ1-2; 7 nucleotides align to TRBD1. The sequenced material came from PBMCs. In DNA, the CDR3 is TGTGCCAGCTCACCGAGGACGGCCCAGGGGGACTATGGCTACACCTTC. Its translation is CASSPRTAQGDYGYTF.